The subject of this entry is one T cell receptor beta chain. Its antigen is not known. The entry originates in a study of siplizumab effects on memory and regulatory T cells. Study conclusions and caveats: Siplizumab led to significantly less abundant alloreactive sequences that could be traced back to unstimulated CD4+ memory cells. Contribution to the alloresponse seemed major for naive T cells, which also seemed more diverse than memory cells. Treg origin accounted for an average of roughly 70% of mappable alloreactive CD4+ clones with siplizumab and roughly 26% in controls.

This CDR3 spans 14 amino acids. Germline V gene lookup returns CDR1 SGHAT and CDR2 FQNNGV. V lost 1 base to trimming and J lost 10 bases, with 14 bases between them. Assays covered roughly 90,000 TCR templates per sample. TCRdb keeps only in-frame clones here, not all; method: immunoSEQ multiplex PCR. The data contain roughly 120,000 clones, about 95% of them seen just once; the ten biggest clones take up 1.5% to 2%. This sequence originates from a human donor in good health. Sequenced: non-Treg CD4+ T cells sorted from blood. The chain has TRBV11-2 and TRBJ2-1, with D perhaps matching TRBD2 (5 bases). The CDR3 reads CASSLGTGTMEQFF. The CDR3 DNA is TGTGCCAGCAGCTTAGGGACTGGTACAATGGAGCAGTTCTTC.